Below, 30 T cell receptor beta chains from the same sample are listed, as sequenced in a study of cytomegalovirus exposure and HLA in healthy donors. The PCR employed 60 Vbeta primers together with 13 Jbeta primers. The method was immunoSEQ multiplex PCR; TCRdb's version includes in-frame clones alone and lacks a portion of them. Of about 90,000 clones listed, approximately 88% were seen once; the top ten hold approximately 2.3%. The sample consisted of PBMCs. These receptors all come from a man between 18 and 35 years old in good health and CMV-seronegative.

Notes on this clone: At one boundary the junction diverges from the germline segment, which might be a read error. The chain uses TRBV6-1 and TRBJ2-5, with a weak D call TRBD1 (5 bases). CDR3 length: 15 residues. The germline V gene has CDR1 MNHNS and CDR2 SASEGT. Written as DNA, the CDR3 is TGTGCCAGCAGAGAAGCCGACAGATTTAAAGAGACCCAGTACTTC. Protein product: CASREADRFKETQYF.

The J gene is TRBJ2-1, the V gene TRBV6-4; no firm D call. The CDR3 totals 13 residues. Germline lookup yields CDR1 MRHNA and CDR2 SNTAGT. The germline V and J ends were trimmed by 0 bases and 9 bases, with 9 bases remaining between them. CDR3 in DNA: TGTGCCAGCAGTGACTCGAGGTCTACTGAGCAGTTCTTC. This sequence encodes CASSDSRSTEQFF.

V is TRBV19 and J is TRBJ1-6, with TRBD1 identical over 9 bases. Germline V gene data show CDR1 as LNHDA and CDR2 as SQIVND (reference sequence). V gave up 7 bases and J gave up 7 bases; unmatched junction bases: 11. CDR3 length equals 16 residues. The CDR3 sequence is CASTATLGQGNSPLHF. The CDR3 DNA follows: TGTGCCAGTACTGCCACTCTGGGACAGGGAAATTCACCCCTCCACTTT.

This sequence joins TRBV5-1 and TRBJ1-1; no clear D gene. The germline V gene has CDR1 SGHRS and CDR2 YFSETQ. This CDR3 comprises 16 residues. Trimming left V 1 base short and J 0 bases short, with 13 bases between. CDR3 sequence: CASSLTTQIMNTEAFF. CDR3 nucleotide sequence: TGCGCCAGCAGCTTGACCACGCAGATCATGAACACTGAAGCTTTCTTT. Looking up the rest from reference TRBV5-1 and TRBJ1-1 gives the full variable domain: KAGVTQTPRYLIKTRGQQVTLSCSPISGHRSVSWYQQTPGQGLQFLFEYFSETQRNKGNFPGRFSGRQFSNSRSEMNVSTLELGDSALYLCASSLTTQIMNTEAFFGQGTRLTVV.

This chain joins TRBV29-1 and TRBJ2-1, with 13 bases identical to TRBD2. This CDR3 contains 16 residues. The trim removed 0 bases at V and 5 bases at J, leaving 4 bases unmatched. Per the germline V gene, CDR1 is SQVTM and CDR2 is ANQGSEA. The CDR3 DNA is TGCAGCGTTGAAGACCGACTAGCGGGAGGAAACAATGAGCAGTTCTTC. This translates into CSVEDRLAGGNNEQFF.

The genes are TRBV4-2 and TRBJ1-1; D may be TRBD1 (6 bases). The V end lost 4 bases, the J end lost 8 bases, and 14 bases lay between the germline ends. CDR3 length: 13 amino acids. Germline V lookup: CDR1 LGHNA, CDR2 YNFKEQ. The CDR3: CASSPKGGREAFF. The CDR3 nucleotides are TGTGCCAGCAGCCCGAAGGGGGGGCGAGAAGCTTTCTTT.

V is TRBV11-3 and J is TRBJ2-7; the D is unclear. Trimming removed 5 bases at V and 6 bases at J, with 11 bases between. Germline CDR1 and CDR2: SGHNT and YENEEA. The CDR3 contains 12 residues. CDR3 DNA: TGTGCCAGCAGCGGCAATCGAGGCGAGCAGTACTTC. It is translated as CASSGNRGEQYF.

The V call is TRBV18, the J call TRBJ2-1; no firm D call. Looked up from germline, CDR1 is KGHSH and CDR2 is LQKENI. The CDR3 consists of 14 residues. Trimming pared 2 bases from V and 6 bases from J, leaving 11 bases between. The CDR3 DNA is TGTGCCAGCTCACCAGGGCTCCCCGGCAATGAGCAGTTCTTC. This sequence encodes CASSPGLPGNEQFF.

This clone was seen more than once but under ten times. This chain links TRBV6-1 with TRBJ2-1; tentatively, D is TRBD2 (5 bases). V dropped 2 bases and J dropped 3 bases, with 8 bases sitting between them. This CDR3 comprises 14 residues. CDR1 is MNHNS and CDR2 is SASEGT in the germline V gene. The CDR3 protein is CASSESTSYNEQFF. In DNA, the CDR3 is TGTGCCAGCAGTGAATCAACTAGCTACAATGAGCAGTTCTTC.

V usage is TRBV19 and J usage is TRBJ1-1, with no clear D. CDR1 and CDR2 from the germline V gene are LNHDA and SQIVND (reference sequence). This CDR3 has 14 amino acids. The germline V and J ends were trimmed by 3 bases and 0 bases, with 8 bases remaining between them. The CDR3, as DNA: TGTGCCAGTAGTATGCACGGGATGAACACTGAAGCTTTCTTT. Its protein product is CASSMHGMNTEAFF.

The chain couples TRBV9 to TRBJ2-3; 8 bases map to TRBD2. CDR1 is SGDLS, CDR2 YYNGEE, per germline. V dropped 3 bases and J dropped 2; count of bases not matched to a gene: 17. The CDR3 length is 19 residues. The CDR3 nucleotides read TGTGCCAGCAGCGCCGCACCGCCACTAACGGGAGGGTTCACAGATACGCAGTATTTT. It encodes CASSAAPPLTGGFTDTQYF. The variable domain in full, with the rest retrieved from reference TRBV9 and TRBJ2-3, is DSGVTQTPKHLITATGQRVTLRCSPRSGDLSVYWYQQSLDQGLQFLIQYYNGEERAKGNILERFSAQQFPDLHSELNLSSLELGDSALYFCASSAAPPLTGGFTDTQYFGPGTRLTVL.

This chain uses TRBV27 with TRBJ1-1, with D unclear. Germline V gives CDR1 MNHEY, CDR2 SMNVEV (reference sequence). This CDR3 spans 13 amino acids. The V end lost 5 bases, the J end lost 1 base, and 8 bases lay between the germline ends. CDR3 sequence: CASSPPGNTEAFF. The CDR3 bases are TGTGCCAGCAGTCCCCCAGGGAACACTGAAGCTTTCTTT.

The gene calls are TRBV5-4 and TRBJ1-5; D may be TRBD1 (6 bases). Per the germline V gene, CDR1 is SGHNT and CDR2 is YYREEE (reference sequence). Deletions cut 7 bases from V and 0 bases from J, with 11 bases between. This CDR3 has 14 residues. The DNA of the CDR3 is TGTGCCAGCTCACAGGGTATTAGCAATCAGCCCCAGCATTTT. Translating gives CASSQGISNQPQHF.

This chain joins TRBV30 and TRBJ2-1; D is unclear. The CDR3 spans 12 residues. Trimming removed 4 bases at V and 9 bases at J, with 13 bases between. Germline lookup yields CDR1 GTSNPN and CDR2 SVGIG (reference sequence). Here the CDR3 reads CAWTFGRFEQFF. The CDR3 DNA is TGTGCCTGGACTTTTGGGCGTTTTGAGCAGTTCTTC.

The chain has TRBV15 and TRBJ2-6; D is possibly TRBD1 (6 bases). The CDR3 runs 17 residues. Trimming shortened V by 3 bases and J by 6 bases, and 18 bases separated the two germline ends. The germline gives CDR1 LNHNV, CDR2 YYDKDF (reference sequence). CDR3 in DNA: TGTGCCACCAGCAGGGACAGAGTACGAAGTGAGGCCAACGTCCTGACTTTC. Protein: CATSRDRVRSEANVLTF.

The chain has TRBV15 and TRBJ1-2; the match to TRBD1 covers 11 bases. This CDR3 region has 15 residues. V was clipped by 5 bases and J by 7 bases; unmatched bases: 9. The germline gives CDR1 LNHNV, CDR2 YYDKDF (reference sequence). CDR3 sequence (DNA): TGTGCCACCAGCGCTAAGGACAGGGGGCGATTTGGCTACACCTTC. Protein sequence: CATSAKDRGRFGYTF. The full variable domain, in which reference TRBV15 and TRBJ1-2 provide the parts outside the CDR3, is DAMVIQNPRYQVTQFGKPVTLSCSQTLNHNVMYWYQQKSSQAPKLLFHYYDKDFNNEADTPDNFQSRRPNTSFCFLDIRSPGLGDTAMYLCATSAKDRGRFGYTFGSGTRLTVV.

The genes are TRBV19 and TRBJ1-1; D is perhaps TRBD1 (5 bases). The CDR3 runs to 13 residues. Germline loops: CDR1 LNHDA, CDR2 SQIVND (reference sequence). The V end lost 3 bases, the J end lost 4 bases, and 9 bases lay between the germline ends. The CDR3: CASSIGGGTEAFF. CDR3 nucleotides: TGTGCCAGTAGTATTGGGGGAGGCACTGAAGCTTTCTTT.

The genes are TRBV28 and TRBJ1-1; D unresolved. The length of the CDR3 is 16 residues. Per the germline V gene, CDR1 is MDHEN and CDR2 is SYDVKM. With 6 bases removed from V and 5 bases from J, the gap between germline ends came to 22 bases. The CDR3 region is CASSRSGRTRGTEAFF. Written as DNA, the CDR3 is TGTGCCAGCAGCCGGTCCGGACGGACCCGAGGGACTGAAGCTTTCTTT.

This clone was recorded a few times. As DNA, the CDR3 is TGCAGCGTTGGAAGGGGCGCTGAAGCTTTCTTT. Translated: CSVGRGAEAFF. This sequence joins TRBV29-1 and TRBJ1-1; TRBD1 might be the D (5 bases). V gave up 4 bases and J gave up 6 bases, with 9 bases separating them. The CDR3 covers 11 residues. Germline V gene lookup returns CDR1 SQVTM and CDR2 ANQGSEA. The whole variable domain, filled in from reference TRBV29-1 and TRBJ1-1, reads SAVISQKPSRDICQRGTSLTIQCQVDSQVTMMFWYRQQPGQSLTLIATANQGSEATYESGFVIDKFPISRPNLTFSTLTVSNMSPEDSSIYLCSVGRGAEAFFGQGTRLTVV.

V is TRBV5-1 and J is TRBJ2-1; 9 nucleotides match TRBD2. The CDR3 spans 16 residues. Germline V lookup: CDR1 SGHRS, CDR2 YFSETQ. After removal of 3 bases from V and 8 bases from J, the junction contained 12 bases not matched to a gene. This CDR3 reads CASSWGGRGRAHEQFF. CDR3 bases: TGCGCCAGCAGCTGGGGGGGGCGCGGGAGGGCCCATGAGCAGTTCTTC.

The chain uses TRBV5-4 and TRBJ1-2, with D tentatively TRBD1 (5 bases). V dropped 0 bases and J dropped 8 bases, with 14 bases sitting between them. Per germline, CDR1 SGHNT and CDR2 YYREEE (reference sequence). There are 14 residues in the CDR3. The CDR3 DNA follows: TGTGCCAGCAGCTTGGTCGACAGAGTAGGAGGCTACACCTTC. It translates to CASSLVDRVGGYTF.

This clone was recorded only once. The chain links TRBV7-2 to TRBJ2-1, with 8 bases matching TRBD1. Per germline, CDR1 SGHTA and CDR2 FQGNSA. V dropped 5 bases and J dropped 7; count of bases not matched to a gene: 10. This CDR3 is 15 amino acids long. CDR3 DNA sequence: TGTGCCAGCAGCGGAAGGACAGGGAGTAAGAATGAGCAGTTCTTC. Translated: CASSGRTGSKNEQFF.

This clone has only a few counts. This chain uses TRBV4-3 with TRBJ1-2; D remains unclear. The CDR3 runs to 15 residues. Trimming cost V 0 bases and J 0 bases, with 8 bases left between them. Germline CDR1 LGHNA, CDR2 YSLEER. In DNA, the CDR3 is TGCGCCAGCAGCCAAGAAGGCCGGGCTAACTATGGCTACACCTTC. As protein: CASSQEGRANYGYTF.

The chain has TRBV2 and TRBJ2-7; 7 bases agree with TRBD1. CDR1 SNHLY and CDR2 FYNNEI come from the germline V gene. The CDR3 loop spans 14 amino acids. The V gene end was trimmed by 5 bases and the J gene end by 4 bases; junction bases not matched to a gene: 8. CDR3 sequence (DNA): TGTGCCAGCAGTTCACAGGGGTTCAGGTACGAGCAGTACTTC. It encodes CASSSQGFRYEQYF.

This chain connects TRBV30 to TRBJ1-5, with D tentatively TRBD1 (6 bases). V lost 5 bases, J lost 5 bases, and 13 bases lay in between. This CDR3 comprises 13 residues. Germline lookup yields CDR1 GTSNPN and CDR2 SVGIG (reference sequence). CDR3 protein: CAWAGQMDQPQHF. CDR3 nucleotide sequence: TGTGCCTGGGCTGGACAGATGGATCAGCCCCAGCATTTT.

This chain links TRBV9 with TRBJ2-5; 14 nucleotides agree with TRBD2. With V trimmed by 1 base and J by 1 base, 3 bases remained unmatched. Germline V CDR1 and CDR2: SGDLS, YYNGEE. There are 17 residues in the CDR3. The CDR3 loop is CASSVPGLAGVQETQYF. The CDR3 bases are TGTGCCAGCAGCGTACCGGGACTAGCGGGAGTCCAAGAGACCCAGTACTTC.

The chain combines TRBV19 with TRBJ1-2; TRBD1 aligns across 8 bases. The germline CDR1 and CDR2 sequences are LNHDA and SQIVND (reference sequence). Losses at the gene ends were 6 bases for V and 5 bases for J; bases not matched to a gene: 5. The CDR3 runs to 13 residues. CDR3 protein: CASRGTGFYGYTF. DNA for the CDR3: TGTGCCAGTAGGGGGACAGGCTTTTATGGCTACACCTTC. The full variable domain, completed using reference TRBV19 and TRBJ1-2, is DGGITQSPKYLFRKEGQNVTLSCEQNLNHDAMYWYRQDPGQGLRLIYYSQIVNDFQKGDIAEGYSVSREKKESFPLTVTSAQKNPTAFYLCASRGTGFYGYTFGSGTRLTVV.

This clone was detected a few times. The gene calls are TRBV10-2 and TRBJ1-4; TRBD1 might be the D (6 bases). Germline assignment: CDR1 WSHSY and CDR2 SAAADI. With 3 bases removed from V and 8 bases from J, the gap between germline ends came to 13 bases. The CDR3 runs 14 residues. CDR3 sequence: CASSDWGPDEKLFF. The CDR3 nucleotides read TGCGCCAGCAGTGACTGGGGGCCGGACGAAAAACTGTTTTTT.

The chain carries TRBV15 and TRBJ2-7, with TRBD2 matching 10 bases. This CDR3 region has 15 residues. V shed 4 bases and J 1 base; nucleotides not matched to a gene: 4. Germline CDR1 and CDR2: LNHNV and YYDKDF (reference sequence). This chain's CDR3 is CATSIRTSGSYEQYF. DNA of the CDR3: TGTGCCACCAGCATCAGGACTAGCGGTTCCTACGAGCAGTACTTC.

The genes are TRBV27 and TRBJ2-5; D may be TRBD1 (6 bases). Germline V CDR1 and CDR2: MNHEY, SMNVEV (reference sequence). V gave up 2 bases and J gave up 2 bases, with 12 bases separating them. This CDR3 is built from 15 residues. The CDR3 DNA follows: TGTGCCAGCAGTTTAAGGGGACACAAACAAGAGACCCAGTACTTC. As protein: CASSLRGHKQETQYF.